This TCR beta chain was identified in a study of CD8+CD57+ T cells in acquired aplastic anemia (dated by TCRdb to 2016 to 2018). In the study overall: DNA extracted from sorted CD4+ and CD8+ cells had a mean of around 3 ug, with a range of about 0.2 to 30 ug. Mean read counts for healthy donor samples were around 10 million for CD4+ cells and roughly 12 million for CD8+ cells.

CDR1 SGHAT and CDR2 FQNNGV are derived from the germline V gene. V is pared back by 1 base and J by 13 bases, with 19 bases lying between the germline termini. Inclusive of the bounding cysteine and phenylalanine, the CDR3 is 14 residues long. Only the CDR3 part of the read is kept: 42 bases, read in frame from the first base. TCR repertoires of sorted CD4+ and CD8+ blood T cells from severe aplastic anemia patients and healthy subjects were deep-sequenced in the study. Ficoll-Paque density gradient centrifugation was used to isolate peripheral blood mononuclear cells. Before DNA extraction, CD4+ and CD8+ T cells were sorted by FACS or by magnetic beads. The study at large found these results: Twenty-nine CD8+ CDR3 sequences were shared between patients and controls but appeared highly expressed in patients and within their immunodominant clones. Patients and healthy controls showed no significant difference in CD8+ Simpson's diversity (P=0.060).

Genomic DNA was used as template for profiling of TCR beta VDJ combinations and CDR3 sequences. An Illumina HiSeq 2000 was used for TCR repertoire sequencing. The authors' pipeline ran thus. TRBV/TRBJ rearrangement plots, CDR3 size and DJ length profiles, and Simpson's diversity index were used to assess repertoires. The most abundant DNA sequence in the deep sequencing data was defined as the immunodominant clone. CDR3 amino acid sequences were checked for sharing across subjects and were also compared against the VDJdb database and published repertoires. The public reads were reprocessed in TCRdb via fastp at Q25 and MiXCR, keeping in-frame beta chains. Each CDR3 protein appears once, grouped with its most common genes and DNA. TCRdb, not the original authors, processed these V and J calls. Recorded for this sample are around 33,000 distinct CDR3 sequences; roughly three quarters of them occurred a single time. Roughly 22% of the sample is in the top ten clones.

For this clonotype: The antigen it recognizes is unknown. Qualities for individual bases were not recorded, and no much larger clone is one base off.

This sequence originates from a human donor in good health, serving as a control. Sample: sorted CD4+, CD8+, or CD8+CD57+ T cells (not recorded which) from PBMCs. This receptor chain uses TRBV11-2 and TRBJ2-5; TRBD2 could be the D gene, as 6 bases match. The bases read TGTGCCAGCAGCTTAGTTCTCGCGGGGCATGAGCGGTACTTC. Translated, it reads CASSLVLAGHERYF.